This TCR beta chain was sequenced for a study of blood T cell repertoires in COVID-19. Profiled with immunoSEQ multiplex PCR; TCRdb holds only in-frame clones, not every one. The sample records hundreds of thousands of clones, approximately 89% being singletons. The CDR3 length is 14 residues. Germline V gives CDR1 MNHEY, CDR2 SMNVEV (reference sequence). V gave up 8 bases and J gave up 0 bases, with 11 bases separating them. Sequences were obtained from peripheral blood. This TCR came from a woman between 45 and 65 years old with COVID-19, enrolled during active disease. This chain connects TRBV27 to TRBJ1-5; weak D call: TRBD1 (5 bases). The chain's CDR3 is CASGGGNSNQPQHF. The DNA for the CDR3 is TGTGCCAGCGGGGGGGGGAATAGCAATCAGCCCCAGCATTTT.